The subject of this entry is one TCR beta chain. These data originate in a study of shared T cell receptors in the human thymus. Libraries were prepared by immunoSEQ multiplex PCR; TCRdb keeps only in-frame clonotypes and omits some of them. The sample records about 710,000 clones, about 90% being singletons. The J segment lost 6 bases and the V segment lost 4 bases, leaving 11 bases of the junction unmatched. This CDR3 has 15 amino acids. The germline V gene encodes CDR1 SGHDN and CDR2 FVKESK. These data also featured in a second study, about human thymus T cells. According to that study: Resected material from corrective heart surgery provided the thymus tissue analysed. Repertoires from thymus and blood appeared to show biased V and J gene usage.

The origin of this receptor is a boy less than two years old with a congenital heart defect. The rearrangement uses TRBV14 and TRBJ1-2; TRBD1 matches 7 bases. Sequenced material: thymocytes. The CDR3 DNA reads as TGTGCCAGCAGCCCAGCGTCCACAGGGGACGATGGCTACACCTTC. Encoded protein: CASSPASTGDDGYTF. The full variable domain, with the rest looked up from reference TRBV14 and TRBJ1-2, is EAGVTQFPSHSVIEKGQTVTLRCDPISGHDNLYWYRRVMGKEIKFLLHFVKESKQDESGMPNNRFLAERTGGTYSTLKVQPAELEDSGVYFCASSPASTGDDGYTFGSGTRLTVV.